This T cell receptor beta chain was identified in a study of response to subunit inactivated influenza vaccine. Study results and caveats: Researchers suggested that each seasonal influenza vaccination recruits few new T cells.

The germline V gene has CDR1 SNHLY and CDR2 FYNNEI. There are 13 residues in the CDR3. The ends were cut back, 4 bases at V and 7 bases at J, with 8 bases in the middle. This clonotype was counted at least ten times. Antigen: not known. In TCRdb, the RT-PCR reads were re-called with MiXCR into one record per CDR3 protein. The table includes hundreds of thousands of distinct CDR3 sequences, approximately 7.7% detected once. This TCR derives from a man aged 45-69 years who received an inactivated influenza vaccine. The material was PBMCs from blood, obtained around 2 years after vaccination. The chain carries TRBV2 and TRBJ1-6, with no clear D. In DNA, the CDR3 is TGTGCCAGCAGTGCGGGGTTAAATTCACCCCTCCACTTT. Protein sequence: CASSAGLNSPLHF.